These 30 T cell receptor beta chains were sequenced from one sample in a study of regulatory T cells in long-lasting Graves disease. Investigators prepared the TCR beta libraries by applying iRepertoire HTBI primers and Arm-PCR of CDR3 regions. TCRdb processed the multiplex PCR reads anew with MiXCR; each CDR3 protein has one entry. The sample includes hundreds of thousands of distinct CDR3 sequences, 12% of them seen just once. As to time point: newly diagnosed GD, antithyroid drugs for less than 3 months. Following extraction of RNA from PBMCs, that RNA was used to make the TCR library. In addition, the sample was reused for a study of T cells in Graves' hyperthyroidism and ophthalmopathy.

Source: peripheral blood mononuclear cells (PBMCs), taken at new diagnosis, from a patient treated with antithyroid drugs. The origin of the receptors is a woman aged 30 to 39 with Graves disease.

In its sample, this clonotype was seen many times. The V gene is TRBV7-2, the J gene TRBJ2-7, with D hard to call. V was pared by 1 base and J by 9 bases, with 13 bases between. The CDR3 is 13 residues long. Germline V gene data show CDR1 as SGHTA and CDR2 as FQGNSA. CDR3 sequence reads: CASSLGPGNLQYF. The CDR3 DNA reads TGTGCCAGCAGCTTAGGGCCCGGAAATCTGCAGTACTTC.

The chain employs TRBV6-2 or TRBV6-3 and TRBJ2-1; possibly TRBD2 for D (5 bases). V was trimmed by 1 base and J by 6 bases, leaving 16 bases between them. Germline V CDR1 and CDR2: MNHEY, SVGEGT. The CDR3 is 16 residues long. CDR3 in DNA: TGTGCCAGCAGTTACTTTCCCCTTCGGAGCGGCAATGAGCAGTTCTTC. It is translated as CASSYFPLRSGNEQFF.

The chain couples TRBV20-1 to TRBJ1-2, with D tentatively TRBD1 (6 bases). CDR3 size: 12 residues. Deletions cut 3 bases from V and 5 bases from J, with 10 bases between. Germline CDR1 reads DFQATT; CDR2 reads SNEGSKA (reference sequence). The CDR3 sequence: CSARRTEYGYTF. CDR3 nucleotide sequence: TGCAGTGCTAGGAGGACAGAATATGGCTACACCTTC.

Ten or more counts support this clonotype. The rearrangement joins TRBV18 to TRBJ2-1; the D is unclear. The CDR3 has 15 residues. Germline V lookup: CDR1 KGHSH, CDR2 LQKENI. The V end was cut by 0 bases, the J end by 7 bases, with 13 bases between. The CDR3 sequence: CASSPPSIPRNEQFF. DNA of the CDR3: TGTGCCAGCTCACCACCGTCAATACCGAGAAATGAGCAGTTCTTC.

Only one count was recorded for this clonotype. Being one base from a much bigger clone, this may be a read error. The rearrangement joins TRBV20-1 to TRBJ1-3; 8 bases are a match to TRBD1. The CDR3 has 17 residues. Unmatched junction bases numbered 9, after V lost 2 bases and J lost 0 bases. Germline V CDR1 and CDR2: DFQATT, SNEGSKA (reference sequence). The CDR3 sequence is CSARSLKQGVSGNTIYF. The CDR3 DNA reads TGCAGTGCTAGATCCCTCAAACAGGGGGTCTCTGGAAACACCATATATTTT.

The sample holds a few counts of this clonotype. The germline gene is not matched at one end of the junction; a read error may be the cause. The chain combines TRBV6-1 with TRBJ2-7, with D possibly TRBD2 on 6 matching bases. The germline CDR1 and CDR2 sequences are MNHNS and SASEGT. The CDR3 spans 13 residues. The DNA of the CDR3 is TGTGCCAGCAGTGAACAGGGAGGCTACGAGCAGCACTTC. Protein sequence: CASSEQGGYEQHF.

The chain combines TRBV24-1 with TRBJ2-1, with D perhaps being TRBD1 or TRBD2 (7 bases each). Germline CDR1 is KGHDR and CDR2 is SFDVKD. The ends were cut back, 6 bases at V and 0 bases at J, with 23 bases in the middle. This CDR3 comprises 19 residues. CDR3 in DNA: TGTGCCACCAGTCAGACAGGGTCTACGAGGGAGGGCTCCTACAATGAGCAGTTCTTC. It is translated as CATSQTGSTREGSYNEQFF.

The table lists this clonotype with many counts. V and J are TRBV7-9 and TRBJ2-7; D is ambiguous. The CDR3 is 13 residues long. The V end was cut by 1 base, the J end by 0 bases, with 4 bases between. The germline V gene encodes CDR1 SEHNR and CDR2 FQNEAQ (reference sequence). The CDR3 coding sequence is TGTGCCAGCAGCTTAGTATCCTCCTACGAGCAGTACTTC. It specifies CASSLVSSYEQYF.

The table lists this clonotype with many counts. The chain is built from TRBV2 and TRBJ1-2; no firm D call. Germline values: CDR1 SNHLY, CDR2 FYNNEI. The germline V and J ends were trimmed by 2 bases and 8 bases, with 12 bases remaining between them. The CDR3 sequence is 13 residues long. The CDR3 loop is CASSERTVGGYTF. CDR3 DNA sequence: TGTGCCAGCAGTGAACGAACAGTGGGCGGCTACACCTTC.

This clonotype was counted only a few times. The genes are TRBV10-3 and TRBJ2-1; 8 bases agree with TRBD2. V lost 5 bases to trimming and J lost 4 bases; unmatched junction nucleotides: 13. The length of the CDR3 is 17 residues. The germline V gene has CDR1 ENHRY and CDR2 SYGVKD. The CDR3 DNA reads TGTGCCATCAGTTCCACCTCGTCTAGCGGGCAATACAATGAGCAGTTCTTC. Amino acids: CAISSTSSSGQYNEQFF.

This clonotype was seen many times. The rearrangement links TRBV6-1 to TRBJ2-7, with unresolved D. The germline V and J ends were trimmed by 4 bases and 3 bases, with 10 bases remaining between them. This CDR3 comprises 13 residues. The germline V gene has CDR1 MNHNS and CDR2 SASEGT. DNA of the CDR3: TGTGCCAGCAGTGTGGGCAGGAGCTACGAGCAGTACTTC. Protein: CASSVGRSYEQYF.

This chain connects TRBV7-2 to TRBJ1-1, with a possible D match to TRBD1 (5 bases). This CDR3 has 15 amino acids. From germline, CDR1 is SGHTA and CDR2 FQGNSA. Trimming shortened V by 0 bases and J by 6 bases, and 14 bases separated the two germline ends. The CDR3 loop is CASSLARPGGAEAFF. The CDR3 DNA reads as TGTGCCAGCAGCTTAGCGCGTCCCGGGGGGGCTGAAGCTTTCTTT.

There are a few counts of this clonotype. A clone one base away is much larger, so this may be a read error. The gene calls are TRBV27 and TRBJ1-2; D is unresolved. V lost 6 bases and J lost 4, with 12 bases in between. In germline, CDR1 is MNHEY, CDR2 SMNVEV (reference sequence). This CDR3 region has 13 residues. The CDR3, as DNA: TGTGCCAGCAGCCGCACGAGGAGCTATGGCTACACCTTC. This translates into CASSRTRSYGYTF.

Concerning this clonotype itself: A clone one base away is much larger, so this may be a read error. This sequence joins TRBV7-2 and TRBJ1-5; D perhaps matches TRBD1 (5 bases). This CDR3 is 15 amino acids long. Germline assignment: CDR1 SGHTA and CDR2 FQGNSA. With 5 bases removed from V and 5 bases from J, the gap between germline ends came to 16 bases. This CDR3 is CASSLAWGGHQPQHF. For the CDR3, the DNA is TGTGCCAGCAGCCTCGCCTGGGGCGGGCATCAGCCCCAGCATTTT.

This clonotype was detected ten times or more. The V call is TRBV29-1, the J call TRBJ2-2; TRBD1 aligns across 9 bases. J gave up 4 bases and V 4 bases, and 10 bases lay outside the gene matches. This CDR3 is built from 16 residues. In germline, CDR1 is SQVTM, CDR2 ANQGSEA. CDR3 coding DNA: TGCAGCGTTGTAGCGACCGGGACAGGGTCCACCGGGGAGCTGTTTTTT. This sequence encodes CSVVATGTGSTGELFF.

About this clonotype itself: This may arise from a read error, as a much more abundant clone is one base away. V and J are TRBV6-2 or TRBV6-3 and TRBJ2-6, with a tentative D call TRBD1 (6 bases). In germline, CDR1 is MNHEY, CDR2 SVGEGT. The CDR3 has 14 amino acids. Trimming took 9 bases from V and 10 from J, leaving 19 bases between them. Here the CDR3 reads CASSRTGTKNVLTF. CDR3 in DNA: TGTGCCAGTAGCAGAACCGGGACAAAGAACGTCCTGACTTTC.

Many counts were recorded for this clonotype. V is TRBV19 and J is TRBJ2-5, with TRBD1 matching over 10 bases. Germline CDR1 is LNHDA and CDR2 is SQIVND (reference sequence). The CDR3 sequence is 15 residues long. After removal of 6 bases from V and 4 bases from J, the junction contained 8 bases not matched to a gene. CDR3 amino acids: CASRSGQGRGETQYF. In DNA form, the CDR3 reads TGTGCCAGTAGATCGGGACAGGGGAGGGGAGAGACCCAGTACTTC.

This sequence joins TRBV6-2 or TRBV6-3 and TRBJ1-1; D possibly corresponds to TRBD1 (6 bases). Trimming took off 3 bases at V and 5 bases at J, with 16 bases between the two ends. Germline CDR1 reads MNHEY; CDR2 reads SVGEGT. The CDR3 length is 15 residues. The CDR3 DNA reads as TGTGCCAGCAGTTATGAGGGGGTTGATCGGACTGAAGCTTTCTTT. Translating gives CASSYEGVDRTEAFF.

This clonotype was counted many times. This chain connects TRBV7-9 to TRBJ2-7, with D tentatively TRBD2 (5 bases). The germline gives CDR1 SEHNR, CDR2 FQNEAQ (reference sequence). This CDR3 is built from 13 residues. V lost 6 bases and J lost 0, with 9 bases in between. CDR3 sequence (DNA): TGTGCCAGCAGTCCCCGGGGCTCCTACGAGCAGTACTTC. It specifies CASSPRGSYEQYF.

In this sample, this clonotype turned up once. V and J are TRBV12-3 or TRBV12-4 and TRBJ1-2; tentative D call: TRBD1 (6 bases). V lost 6 bases, J lost 3 bases, and 11 bases lay in between. CDR3 length equals 13 residues. The CDR3 loop reads CASSTGQYYGYTF. CDR3 DNA sequence: TGTGCCAGCAGCACCGGACAGTACTATGGCTACACCTTC.

This clonotype was counted only a few times. The chain employs TRBV11-2 and TRBJ2-3; 13 bases fit TRBD2. CDR3 length equals 14 residues. Germline lookup yields CDR1 SGHAT and CDR2 FQNNGV. J was trimmed by 7 bases and V by 5 bases; bases with no gene match: 3. The CDR3 DNA reads as TGTGCCAGCAGCAGGACTAGCGGGAGTTATACGCAGTATTTT. Translation gives CASSRTSGSYTQYF.

This clonotype was counted ten times or more. The chain has TRBV11-2 and TRBJ2-2; possibly TRBD2 for D (6 bases). V was trimmed by 5 bases and J by 8 bases, leaving 12 bases between them. CDR3 size: 13 residues. Germline CDR1 reads SGHAT; CDR2 reads FQNNGV. The CDR3 DNA is TGTGCCAGCAGCCGCCGGGGGTATGGGGAGCTGTTTTTT. This gives the protein CASSRRGYGELFF.

This clonotype was detected many times. The chain employs TRBV2 and TRBJ2-7, with TRBD2 matching 9 bases. CDR3 length equals 14 residues. The germline gives CDR1 SNHLY, CDR2 FYNNEI. V was clipped by 6 bases and J by 2 bases; unmatched bases: 5. The CDR3 DNA reads TGTGCCAGCAGCGGACTAGCGAGAGCCTACGAGCAGTACTTC. This translates into CASSGLARAYEQYF.

Ten or more counts support this clonotype. The chain employs TRBV20-1 and TRBJ2-7, with 10 bases fitting TRBD2. Germline V gene lookup returns CDR1 DFQATT and CDR2 SNEGSKA (reference sequence). The CDR3 is 14 amino acids. V was pared by 3 bases and J by 0 bases, with 2 bases of the junction left unmatched. The CDR3 here is CSASTSGDSYEQYF. The CDR3 region has the DNA TGCAGTGCTAGCACTAGCGGGGACTCCTACGAGCAGTACTTC.

This clonotype came up many times. The chain has TRBV13 and TRBJ1-5; D is possibly TRBD1 (5 bases). Germline V gene lookup returns CDR1 PRHDT and CDR2 FYEKMQ (reference sequence). CDR3 length: 16 residues. Trimming pared 5 bases from V and 3 bases from J, leaving 17 bases between. In nucleotides, the CDR3 is TGTGCCAGCAGCCGAACCCGCGACAGCGTCAATCAGCCCCAGCATTTT. This sequence encodes CASSRTRDSVNQPQHF.

This chain connects TRBV28 to TRBJ1-4; possibly TRBD1 for D (6 bases). Germline assignment: CDR1 MDHEN and CDR2 SYDVKM. Trimming took off 5 bases at V and 4 bases at J, with 20 bases between the two ends. The CDR3 contains 17 residues. The chain's CDR3 is CASSPDSGIVFNEKLFF. CDR3 DNA: TGTGCCAGCAGTCCGGACAGTGGCATTGTATTTAATGAAAAACTGTTTTTT.

Ten or more counts support this clonotype. The J gene is TRBJ1-5, the V gene TRBV2; a weak D match, TRBD1 (6 bases). Per germline, CDR1 SNHLY and CDR2 FYNNEI. This CDR3 comprises 14 residues. V dropped 6 bases and J dropped 3 bases, with 12 bases sitting between them. CDR3 nucleotide sequence: TGTGCCAGCAGGAATACAGGGAACAATCAGCCCCAGCATTTT. This sequence encodes CASRNTGNNQPQHF.

In this sample, this clonotype turned up many times. This chain links TRBV28 with TRBJ2-1; the D call may be TRBD1 or TRBD2 (6 bases each). CDR1 is MDHEN, CDR2 SYDVKM, per germline. V lost 6 bases to trimming and J lost 1 base, with 16 bases between them. This CDR3 comprises 16 residues. The CDR3 is CASSLGGTSSYNEQFF. Here the CDR3 DNA reads TGTGCCAGCAGCTTAGGGGGGACTTCTTCCTACAATGAGCAGTTCTTC. The variable domain in full, with the rest retrieved from reference TRBV28 and TRBJ2-1, is DVKVTQSSRYLVKRTGEKVFLECVQDMDHENMFWYRQDPGLGLRLIYFSYDVKMKEKGDIPEGYSVSREKKERFSLILESASTNQTSMYLCASSLGGTSSYNEQFFGPGTRLTVL.

This clonotype has a count of ten or more. V and J are TRBV11-2 and TRBJ2-5, with 13 bases aligning to TRBD2. The CDR3 consists of 16 residues. CDR1 and CDR2 from the germline V gene are SGHAT and FQNNGV. Unmatched junction bases numbered 9, after V lost 5 bases and J lost 6 bases. The CDR3 protein is CASSPRTSGRPKTQYF. The DNA of the CDR3 is TGTGCCAGCAGCCCCCGGACTAGCGGGAGACCAAAGACCCAGTACTTC.

This clonotype was detected only a few times. The chain combines TRBV4-1 with TRBJ2-7; D perhaps matches TRBD2 (6 bases). The V gene's germline CDR1 is MGHRA and CDR2 YSYEKL. V was cut by 2 bases and J by 5 bases, with 28 bases left in between. The length of the CDR3 is 19 residues. CDR3 sequence: CASSQSSAGVLGSVHEQYF. Here the CDR3 DNA reads TGCGCCAGCAGCCAAAGCTCGGCAGGCGTACTCGGGAGTGTCCACGAGCAGTACTTC.